These 25 T cell receptor beta chains came from one sample sequenced in a study of blood T cells in healthy people across ages. A second PCR of roughly 7 to 11 cycles used a sample-barcoded 5' primer and a J-beta primer mix. TCRdb itself ran the 5' RACE reads through MiXCR, one entry per CDR3 protein. The data hold fewer than 950,000 distinct CDR3 sequences, with around half observed a single time. Sequenced: blood. The source of these receptors is a man older than 75 in good health.

The rearrangement joins TRBV11-2 to TRBJ2-3, with a weak D call TRBD2 (7 bases). The germline CDR1 and CDR2 sequences are SGHAT and FQNNGV. V was shortened by 5 bases and J by 3 bases, with 15 bases between the two germline ends. This CDR3 has 15 residues. CDR3 coding DNA: TGTGCCAGCAGCCAGTTAGGGGGGGAGACAGATACGCAGTATTTT. Encoded protein: CASSQLGGETDTQYF.

The V and J genes are TRBV20-1 and TRBJ2-5, with D perhaps TRBD2 (6 bases). The CDR3 runs 15 residues. Trimming stripped 0 bases from V and 4 bases from J, with 15 bases between. Germline V gene sequence: CDR1 DFQATT, CDR2 SNEGSKA (reference sequence). The CDR3 here is CSARDWDWVVETQYF. The CDR3 bases are TGCAGTGCTAGAGACTGGGACTGGGTGGTAGAGACCCAGTACTTC.

This clonotype occurred many times. The V call is TRBV7-9, the J call TRBJ2-1, with D possibly TRBD2 on 6 matching bases. The V end was cut by 5 bases, the J end by 0 bases, with 14 bases between. There are 16 residues in the CDR3. From germline, CDR1 is SEHNR and CDR2 FQNEAQ (reference sequence). The CDR3 region has the DNA TGTGCCAGCAGCGATAAGGTAGCGGCCTCCTACAATGAGCAGTTCTTC. It encodes CASSDKVAASYNEQFF. The full variable domain, rest sourced from reference TRBV7-9 and TRBJ2-1, is DTGVSQNPRHKITKRGQNVTFRCDPISEHNRLYWYRQTLGQGPEFLTYFQNEAQLEKSRLLSDRFSAERPKGSFSTLEIQRTEQGDSAMYLCASSDKVAASYNEQFFGPGTRLTVL.

The rearrangement links TRBV4-1 to TRBJ1-4; no reliable D call. V was pared by 4 bases and J by 7 bases, with 10 bases between. CDR1 MGHRA and CDR2 YSYEKL come from the germline V gene. The CDR3 loop spans 13 amino acids. The CDR3, as DNA: TGCGCCAGCAGCCGGCATCTACCTGAAAAACTGTTTTTT. Its protein is CASSRHLPEKLFF.

There are a few counts of this clonotype. The rearrangement links TRBV7-2 to TRBJ2-6; D is uncertain. The germline V and J ends were trimmed by 4 bases and 0 bases, with 7 bases remaining between them. The CDR3 is made up of 15 amino acids. Germline V gives CDR1 SGHTA, CDR2 FQGNSA. The CDR3 sequence is CASSSSTSGANVLTF. The CDR3 DNA sequence: TGTGCCAGCAGCTCCTCTACCTCTGGGGCCAACGTCCTGACTTTC.

The chain uses TRBV29-1 and TRBJ2-5; D is unresolved. The CDR3 consists of 13 residues. The V gene lost 4 bases and the J gene lost 11 bases, with 20 bases spanning the gap. Germline V gene lookup returns CDR1 SQVTM and CDR2 ANQGSEA. The CDR3 DNA reads as TGCAGCGTTGCGGCAGCCCCCAGAGGTGAGCAGTACTTC. It specifies CSVAAAPRGEQYF.

CDR3 sequence reads: CATSEPSGVKYF. DNA of the CDR3: TGTGCCACCAGCGAACCCTCGGGGGTTAAGTATTTT. The chain recombines TRBV24-1 with TRBJ2-3; D is perhaps TRBD2 (6 bases). V was pared by 7 bases and J by 13 bases, with 17 bases between. This CDR3 comprises 12 residues. The germline V gene encodes CDR1 KGHDR and CDR2 SFDVKD.

The V gene is TRBV2, the J gene TRBJ2-7, with 13 nucleotides matching TRBD2. The CDR3 contains 15 residues. J lost 6 bases, V lost 4 bases, and 6 bases had no gene match. The germline V gene encodes CDR1 SNHLY and CDR2 FYNNEI. The CDR3 nucleotides read TGTGCCAGCAGTGGGACTAGCGGGAGTCGGGCCGAGCAGTACTTC. As protein: CASSGTSGSRAEQYF.

To note about this clonotype: The junction shows a germline mismatch at one end, possibly a read error. The J gene is TRBJ2-4, the V gene TRBV3-1; D possibly corresponds to TRBD2 (5 bases). The J call is uncertain, as TRBJ2-5 better fits the DNA end. CDR1 is LGHDT and CDR2 is YNNKEL in the germline V gene (reference sequence). The length of the CDR3 is 13 residues. The DNA for the CDR3 is TGTACCAGCAGCCAAGATTCCGGGAAGACCCAGTACTTC. This sequence encodes CTSSQDSGKTQYF.

The chain links TRBV15 to TRBJ2-1; 7 nucleotides line up with TRBD1. With V trimmed by 4 bases and J by 5 bases, 2 bases remained unmatched. This CDR3 region has 13 residues. Germline V gene lookup returns CDR1 LNHNV and CDR2 YYDKDF (reference sequence). The chain's CDR3 is CATSTQGHNEQFF. The CDR3 DNA follows: TGTGCCACCAGCACACAGGGGCACAATGAGCAGTTCTTC.

The rearrangement joins TRBV2 to TRBJ2-3; a weak D match, TRBD1 (5 bases). The CDR3 spans 15 residues. Deletions cut 9 bases from V and 14 bases from J, with 30 bases between. The germline CDR1 and CDR2 sequences are SNHLY and FYNNEI. This CDR3 is CASSEPNRQHRYAYF. CDR3 DNA: TGTGCCAGTTCCGAACCTAACAGACAGCACAGATACGCGTATTTT. Variable domain in full (rest from reference TRBV2 and TRBJ2-3): EPEVTQTPSHQVTQMGQEVILRCVPISNHLYFYWYRQILGQKVEFLVSFYNNEISEKSEIFDDQFSVERPDGSNFTLKIRSTKLEDSAMYFCASSEPNRQHRYAYFGPGTRLTVL.

The chain is built from TRBV12-3 or TRBV12-4 and TRBJ2-1; 7 positions match TRBD1. The trim removed 1 base at V and 8 bases at J, leaving 8 bases unmatched. This CDR3 has 15 residues. CDR3 sequence reads: CASSLGGGWMDEQFF. Written as DNA, the CDR3 is TGTGCCAGCAGTTTAGGAGGGGGCTGGATGGATGAGCAGTTCTTC.

The chain carries TRBV10-3 and TRBJ2-7; TRBD2 matches at 7 bases. The V segment lost 7 bases and the J segment 5 bases; nucleotides outside the gene matches: 11. Germline CDR1 ENHRY, CDR2 SYGVKD. The CDR3 is made up of 14 amino acids. The CDR3 loop reads CAIKERAGVNEQYF. CDR3 sequence (DNA): TGTGCCATCAAAGAAAGGGCGGGAGTGAACGAGCAGTACTTC.

V and J are TRBV28 and TRBJ1-4; no definite D call. The CDR3 has 14 residues. Germline V gene sequence: CDR1 MDHEN, CDR2 SYDVKM. V shed 2 bases and J shed 8 bases, with 12 bases lying between them. The CDR3 DNA follows: TGTGCCAGCAGTTTAGCTCACGAACGGGAAAAACTGTTTTTT. Its protein is CASSLAHEREKLFF. The full variable domain, with the rest looked up from reference TRBV28 and TRBJ1-4, is DVKVTQSSRYLVKRTGEKVFLECVQDMDHENMFWYRQDPGLGLRLIYFSYDVKMKEKGDIPEGYSVSREKKERFSLILESASTNQTSMYLCASSLAHEREKLFFGSGTQLSVL.

V is TRBV20-1 and J is TRBJ2-1; 8 bases match TRBD2. Germline CDR1 is DFQATT and CDR2 is SNEGSKA (reference sequence). V gave up 6 bases and J gave up 10 bases; unmatched junction bases: 14. The CDR3 consists of 14 residues. The CDR3 sequence: CSARYVAGLSEQFF. The CDR3 nucleotides are TGCAGTGCCCGCTACGTAGCGGGGCTATCGGAGCAGTTCTTC.

This chain connects TRBV28 to TRBJ2-4, with 10 positions matching TRBD2. Germline V gene data show CDR1 as MDHEN and CDR2 as SYDVKM. V shed 5 bases, J shed 13 bases, and the junction held 11 bases outside the gene matches. The CDR3 sequence is 14 residues long. Here the CDR3 reads CASSTRGLAREQYF. The CDR3, as DNA: TGTGCCAGCAGTACCAGGGGACTAGCGAGAGAGCAGTACTTC.

This chain uses TRBV29-1 with TRBJ2-5; D is unclear. Trimming pared 6 bases from V and 11 bases from J, leaving 16 bases between. The CDR3 has 11 residues. Germline values: CDR1 SQVTM, CDR2 ANQGSEA. The CDR3 region has the DNA TGCAGCGTCAGGCGTCACGATGAGCAGTACTTC. Residues: CSVRRHDEQYF.

Only a few counts were recorded for this clonotype. The V gene is TRBV5-6, the J gene TRBJ2-7; D gene unclear. Germline CDR1 SGHDT, CDR2 YYEEEE. The V end lost 2 bases, the J end lost 6 bases, and 9 bases lay between the germline ends. CDR3 length equals 12 residues. The CDR3 region has the DNA TGTGCCAGCAGCTTACCAGGAGCCGAGCAGTACTTC. Its translation: CASSLPGAEQYF. The entire variable domain, with the rest obtained from reference TRBV5-6 and TRBJ2-7, is as follows: DAGVTQSPTHLIKTRGQQVTLRCSPKSGHDTVSWYQQALGQGPQFIFQYYEEEERQRGNFPDRFSGHQFPNYSSELNVNALLLGDSALYLCASSLPGAEQYFGPGTRLTVT.

The chain employs TRBV12-3 or TRBV12-4 and TRBJ2-1, with 8 bases matching TRBD2. The CDR3 is made up of 14 amino acids. V lost 5 bases to trimming and J lost 7 bases; unmatched junction nucleotides: 7. The CDR3 spells CASSPLAAGNEQFF. The CDR3 DNA reads TGTGCCAGCAGTCCACTAGCGGCGGGGAATGAGCAGTTCTTC.

The chain couples TRBV6-2 or TRBV6-3 to TRBJ1-2, with TRBD1 matching 8 bases. After removal of 7 bases from V and 7 bases from J, the junction contained 14 bases not matched to a gene. Germline-derived CDR1 and CDR2 are MNHEY and SVGEGT. The CDR3 sequence is 15 residues long. Here the CDR3 reads CASTQRRAGGSGYTF. The CDR3 bases are TGTGCCAGCACCCAGAGACGAGCAGGGGGCTCTGGCTACACCTTC.

The rearrangement links TRBV24-1 to TRBJ1-2; 7 bases align to TRBD1. V lost 3 bases, J lost 3 bases, and 9 bases stayed unmatched. In germline, CDR1 is KGHDR, CDR2 SFDVKD. CDR3 size: 16 residues. In nucleotides, the CDR3 is TGTGCCACCAGTGATCCTGCCGGACAGGAACACTATGGCTACACCTTC. This codes for CATSDPAGQEHYGYTF.

This chain uses TRBV10-3 with TRBJ2-3; possibly TRBD2 for D (6 bases). This CDR3 spans 13 amino acids. Deletions cut 4 bases from V and 14 bases from J, with 19 bases between. Germline CDR1 ENHRY, CDR2 SYGVKD. CDR3 loop: CAISAGGSGYAYF. The CDR3 DNA reads TGTGCCATCAGTGCCGGGGGTTCCGGATACGCGTATTTT.

The chain couples TRBV7-9 to TRBJ1-4, with 7 bases fitting TRBD1. V lost 3 bases and J lost 7; bases outside the gene matches: 11. The CDR3 is 16 amino acids. CDR1 SEHNR and CDR2 FQNEAQ come from the germline V gene (reference sequence). The CDR3: CASSFSTGATGEKLFF. The CDR3 nucleotides read TGTGCCAGCAGCTTTTCCACAGGGGCGACGGGTGAAAAACTGTTTTTT.

The CDR3 reads CASSPNKGDTQYF. The CDR3 DNA reads TGCGCCAGCAGCCCCAACAAGGGAGATACGCAGTATTTT. The V gene is TRBV5-1, the J gene TRBJ2-3; D remains unclear. V lost 4 bases and J lost 5, with 11 bases in between. Looked up from germline, CDR1 is SGHRS and CDR2 is YFSETQ. This CDR3 is 13 amino acids long.

The rearrangement uses TRBV20-1 and TRBJ2-1, with D possibly TRBD2 on 5 matching bases. This CDR3 has 13 residues. V was clipped by 6 bases and J by 5 bases, with 14 bases between them. CDR1 and CDR2 from the germline V gene are DFQATT and SNEGSKA (reference sequence). The CDR3 DNA reads TGCAGTGCGAATGGACTCCTAAACAATGAGCAGTTCTTC. The encoded protein is CSANGLLNNEQFF.